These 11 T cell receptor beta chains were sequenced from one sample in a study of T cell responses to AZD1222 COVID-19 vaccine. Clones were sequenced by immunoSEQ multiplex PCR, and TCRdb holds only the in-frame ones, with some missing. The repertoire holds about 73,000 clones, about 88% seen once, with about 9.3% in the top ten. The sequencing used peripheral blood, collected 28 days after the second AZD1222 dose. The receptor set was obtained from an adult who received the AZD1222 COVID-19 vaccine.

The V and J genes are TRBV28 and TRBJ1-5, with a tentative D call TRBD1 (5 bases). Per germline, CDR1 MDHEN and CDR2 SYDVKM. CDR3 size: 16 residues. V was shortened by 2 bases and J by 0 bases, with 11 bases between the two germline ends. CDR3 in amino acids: CASSLRPGPSNQPQHF. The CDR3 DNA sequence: TGTGCCAGCAGTTTACGACCGGGACCTAGCAATCAGCCCCAGCATTTT. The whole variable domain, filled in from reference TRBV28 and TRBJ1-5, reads DVKVTQSSRYLVKRTGEKVFLECVQDMDHENMFWYRQDPGLGLRLIYFSYDVKMKEKGDIPEGYSVSREKKERFSLILESASTNQTSMYLCASSLRPGPSNQPQHFGDGTRLSIL.

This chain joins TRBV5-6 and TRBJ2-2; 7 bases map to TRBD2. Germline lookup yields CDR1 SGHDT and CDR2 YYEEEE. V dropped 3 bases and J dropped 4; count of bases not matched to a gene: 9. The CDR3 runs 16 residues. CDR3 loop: CASSWEGRRGTGELFF. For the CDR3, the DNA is TGTGCCAGCAGCTGGGAGGGCCGGAGGGGCACCGGGGAGCTGTTTTTT.

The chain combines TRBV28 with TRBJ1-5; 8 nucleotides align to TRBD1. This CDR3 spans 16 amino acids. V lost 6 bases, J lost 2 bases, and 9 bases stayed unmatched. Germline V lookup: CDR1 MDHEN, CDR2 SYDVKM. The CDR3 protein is CASSPRRGPGNQPQHF. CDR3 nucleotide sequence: TGTGCCAGCAGCCCACGCAGGGGGCCCGGCAATCAGCCCCAGCATTTT. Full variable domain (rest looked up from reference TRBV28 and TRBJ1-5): DVKVTQSSRYLVKRTGEKVFLECVQDMDHENMFWYRQDPGLGLRLIYFSYDVKMKEKGDIPEGYSVSREKKERFSLILESASTNQTSMYLCASSPRRGPGNQPQHFGDGTRLSIL.

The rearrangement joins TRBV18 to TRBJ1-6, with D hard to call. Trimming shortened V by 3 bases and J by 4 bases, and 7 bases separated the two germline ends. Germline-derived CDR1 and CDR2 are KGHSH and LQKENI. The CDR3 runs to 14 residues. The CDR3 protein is CASSPGLYNSPLHF. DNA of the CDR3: TGTGCCAGCTCACCGGGATTGTATAATTCACCCCTCCACTTT. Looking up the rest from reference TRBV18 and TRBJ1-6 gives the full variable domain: NAGVMQNPRHLVRRRGQEARLRCSPMKGHSHVYWYRQLPEEGLKFMVYLQKENIIDESGMPKERFSAEFPKEGPSILRIQQVVRGDSAAYFCASSPGLYNSPLHFGNGTRLTVT.

The CDR3 DNA follows: TGTGCCAGCAGCTTAGCAGGGCTAGCGGGTCACAATGAGCAGTTCTTC. It specifies CASSLAGLAGHNEQFF. The V call is TRBV7-9, the J call TRBJ2-1, with TRBD2 matching 8 bases. The CDR3 has 16 amino acids. Germline V gives CDR1 SEHNR, CDR2 FQNEAQ (reference sequence). V shed 0 bases, J shed 5 bases, and the junction held 6 bases outside the gene matches.

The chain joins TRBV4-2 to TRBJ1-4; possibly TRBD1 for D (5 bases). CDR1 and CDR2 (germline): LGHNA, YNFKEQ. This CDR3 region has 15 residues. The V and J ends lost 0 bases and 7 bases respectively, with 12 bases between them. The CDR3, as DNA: TGTGCCAGCAGCCAAGATAGGGGTATCGGTGAAAAACTGTTTTTT. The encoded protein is CASSQDRGIGEKLFF.

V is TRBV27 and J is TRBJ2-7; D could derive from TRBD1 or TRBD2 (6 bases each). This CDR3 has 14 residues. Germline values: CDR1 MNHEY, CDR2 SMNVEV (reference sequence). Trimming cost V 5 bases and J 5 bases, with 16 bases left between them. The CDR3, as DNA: TGTGCCAGCAGTGCTCGGGGGCGGAGTAACGAGCAGTACGTC. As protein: CASSARGRSNEQYV.

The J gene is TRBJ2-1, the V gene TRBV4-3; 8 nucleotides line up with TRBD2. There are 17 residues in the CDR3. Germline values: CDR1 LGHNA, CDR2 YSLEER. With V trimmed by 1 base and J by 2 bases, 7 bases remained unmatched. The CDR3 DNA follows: TGCGCCAGCAGCCAAGGGGTGGCCGGGGGGGCCTACAATGAGCAGTTCTTC. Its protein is CASSQGVAGGAYNEQFF.

The CDR3 loop reads CASSLQVGNTIYF. CDR3 in DNA: TGTGCCAGCAGCCTCCAGGTGGGAAACACCATATATTTT. V gene TRBV7-8 combines with J gene TRBJ1-3; D unresolved. Trimming pared 5 bases from V and 4 bases from J, leaving 9 bases between. Germline CDR1 is SGHVS and CDR2 is FQNEAQ. There are 13 residues in the CDR3.

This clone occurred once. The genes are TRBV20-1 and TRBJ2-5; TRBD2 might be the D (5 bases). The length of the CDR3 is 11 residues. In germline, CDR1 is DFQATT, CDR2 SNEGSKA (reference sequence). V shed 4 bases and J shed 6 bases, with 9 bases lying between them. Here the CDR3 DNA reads TGCAGTGCTACCGGAGGAAAGACCCAGTACTTC. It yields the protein CSATGGKTQYF.

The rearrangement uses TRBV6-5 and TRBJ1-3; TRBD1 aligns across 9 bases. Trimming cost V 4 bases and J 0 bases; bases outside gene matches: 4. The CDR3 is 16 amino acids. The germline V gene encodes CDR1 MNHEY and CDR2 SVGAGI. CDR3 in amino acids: CASSFMTGGSGNTIYF. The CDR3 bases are TGTGCCAGCAGTTTCATGACAGGGGGCTCTGGAAACACCATATATTTT.